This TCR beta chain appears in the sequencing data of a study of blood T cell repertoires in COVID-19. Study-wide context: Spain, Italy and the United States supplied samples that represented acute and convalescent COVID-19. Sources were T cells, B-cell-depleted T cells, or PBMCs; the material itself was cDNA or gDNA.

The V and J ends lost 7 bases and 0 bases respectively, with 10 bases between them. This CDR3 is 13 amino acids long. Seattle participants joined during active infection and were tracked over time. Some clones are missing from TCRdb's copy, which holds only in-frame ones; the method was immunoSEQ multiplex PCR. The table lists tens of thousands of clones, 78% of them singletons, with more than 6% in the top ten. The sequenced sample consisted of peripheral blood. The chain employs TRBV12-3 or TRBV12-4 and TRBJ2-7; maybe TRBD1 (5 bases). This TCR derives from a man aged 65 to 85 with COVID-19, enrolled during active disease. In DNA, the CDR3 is TGTGCCAGCACCTCGACAGTCTCCTACGAGCAGTACTTC. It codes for CASTSTVSYEQYF.